A selection of T cell receptor beta chains follows, all from one sample in a study of siplizumab effects on memory and regulatory T cells. Assay: immunoSEQ multiplex PCR; the TCRdb copy retains only in-frame clones and omits some. Seen here are roughly 100,000 clones, about 92% observed once, and the top ten hold less than 0.35%. The specimen sequenced was CD4+ T cells sorted from blood. These receptors were taken from a human donor in good health. CDR3s include the opening cysteine and the closing phenylalanine or tryptophan. Each record gives: V gene, J gene, clone size, D gene, CDR3 protein, CDR3 DNA. D genes are given only for firm matches. Part of the rows lack a size; the others show once, few, many or a class for expanded clones.

TRBV19,TRBJ1-5,NA,TRBD1,CASSPNRGQDQPQHF,TGTGCCAGTAGTCCTAACAGGGGGCAGGATCAGCCCCAGCATTTT
TRBV10-1,TRBJ1-2,NA,NA,CASRGWSYYGYTF,TGCGCCAGCCGGGGGTGGAGTTACTATGGCTACACCTTC
TRBV5-1,TRBJ2-3,NA,NA,CASSYAGQSTDTQYF,TGCGCCAGCAGCTACGCTGGACAATCAACAGATACGCAGTATTTT
TRBV19,TRBJ1-1,NA,NA,CAARADMNTEAFF,TGTGCCGCACGGGCAGACATGAACACTGAAGCTTTCTTT
TRBV19,TRBJ2-1,NA,TRBD2,CASRVGGGTNEQFF,TGTGCCAGTAGGGTCGGCGGGGGAACCAATGAGCAGTTCTTC
TRBV23-1,TRBJ2-1,NA,TRBD1,CASLRDRDDEQFF,TGCGCCAGCCTCCGGGACAGGGATGATGAGCAGTTCTTC
TRBV7-8,TRBJ2-1,once,NA,CASRGGGRDSYNEQFF,TGTGCCAGCAGGGGGGGTGGCCGGGATAGCTACAATGAGCAGTTCTTC
TRBV29-1,TRBJ2-7,NA,TRBD2,CSVGSGIYEQYF,TGCAGCGTCGGGAGCGGGATCTACGAGCAGTACTTC
TRBV27,TRBJ2-7,NA,TRBD1,CASRRRDSSYEQYF,TGTGCCAGCAGACGCCGGGACAGCTCCTACGAGCAGTACTTC
TRBV9,TRBJ2-2,once,NA,CASSVGQGGGELFF,TGTGCCAGCAGCGTAGGGCAGGGAGGCGGGGAGCTGTTTTTT
TRBV2,TRBJ2-5,NA,NA,CASSGGKTQYF,TGTGCCAGCAGTGGAGGAAAGACCCAGTACTTC
TRBV10-3,TRBJ2-1,NA,NA,CAISESGGASYNEQFF,TGTGCCATCAGTGAGTCGGGGGGGGCTTCCTACAATGAGCAGTTCTTC
TRBV4-1,TRBJ2-5,NA,TRBD2,CASSLWTSGEQETQYF,TGCGCCAGCAGCCTCTGGACTAGCGGGGAACAAGAGACCCAGTACTTC
TRBV13,TRBJ1-5,NA,NA,CASSLGNSNQPQHF,TGTGCCAGCAGCTTAGGGAATAGCAATCAGCCCCAGCATTTT
TRBV10-3,TRBJ2-7,NA,TRBD2,CAISEVRLAGNEQYF,TGTGCCATCAGCGAAGTCAGACTAGCGGGAAACGAGCAGTACTTC
TRBV7-9,TRBJ2-2,once,TRBD2,CASSLRLADLTGELFF,TGTGCCAGCAGCTTAAGACTAGCGGATCTCACCGGGGAGCTGTTTTTT
TRBV7-9,TRBJ1-2,once,NA,CASRHGSEGNYGYTF,TGTGCCAGCCGACATGGGAGCGAGGGTAACTATGGCTACACCTTC
TRBV14,TRBJ1-6,NA,NA,CASSPRLVGNSPLHF,TGTGCCAGCAGCCCAAGACTCGTGGGGAATTCACCCCTCCACTTT
TRBV7-6,TRBJ1-2,NA,TRBD1,CASSSGQGAGGYTF,TGTGCCAGCAGCTCGGGACAGGGGGCGGGTGGCTACACCTTC
TRBV2,TRBJ2-1,NA,NA,CASSEDAGAGYNEQFF,TGTGCCAGCAGTGAAGACGCAGGGGCCGGCTACAATGAGCAGTTCTTC
TRBV15,TRBJ2-7,NA,TRBD1,CATSNPGQLIYEQYF,TGTGCCACCAGCAACCCGGGACAGCTAATTTACGAGCAGTACTTC
TRBV6-5,TRBJ1-2,once,NA,CASSQPGSGPYGYTF,TGTGCCAGCAGCCAGCCGGGGTCGGGACCCTATGGCTACACCTTC
TRBV15,TRBJ1-1,NA,NA,CATSRDRMGTEAFF,TGTGCCACCAGCAGAGACAGGATGGGCACTGAAGCTTTCTTT
TRBV5-4,TRBJ1-2,once,NA,CASARTRGSANYGYTF,TGTGCCAGCGCCCGAACCCGTGGCAGCGCTAACTATGGCTACACCTTC
TRBV9,TRBJ1-6,once,NA,CASSEGSQGTSPLHF,TGTGCCAGCAGCGAAGGTTCCCAGGGGACCTCACCCCTCCACTTT
TRBV4-2,TRBJ2-1,few,TRBD2,CASSPELAGSYNEQFF,TGTGCCAGCAGTCCTGAACTAGCGGGTTCCTACAATGAGCAGTTCTTC
TRBV30,TRBJ2-7,NA,NA,CARLGRDNYEQYF,TGTGCCCGACTAGGACGTGACAATTACGAGCAGTACTTC
TRBV5-1,TRBJ2-2,NA,TRBD1,CASSLQGSDTGELFF,TGCGCCAGCAGCTTACAGGGGTCAGACACCGGGGAGCTGTTTTTT
TRBV7-9,TRBJ1-2,NA,NA,CASSLSGTRGYGYTF,TGTGCCAGCAGCTTATCGGGGACCCGCGGCTATGGCTACACCTTC
TRBV5-4,TRBJ1-2,NA,NA,CASSLAVGGGYGYTF,TGTGCCAGCAGCTTGGCCGTGGGGGGTGGATATGGCTACACCTTC
TRBV11-1,TRBJ1-2,NA,NA,CASSFGIGAGYTF,TGTGCCAGCAGCTTTGGGATAGGGGCTGGCTACACCTTC
TRBV7-2,TRBJ2-2,NA,NA,CASSLKNSNTGELFF,TGTGCCAGCAGCTTGAAGAATTCGAACACCGGGGAGCTGTTTTTT
TRBV5-6,TRBJ2-7,once,NA,CASSLALNSYEQYF,TGTGCCAGCAGCTTGGCCTTGAACTCCTACGAGCAGTACTTC
TRBV6-6,TRBJ2-5,NA,NA,CASSYFGGGGAETQYF,TGTGCCAGCAGTTACTTTGGGGGTGGGGGAGCGGAGACCCAGTACTTC
TRBV13,TRBJ1-1,NA,NA,CASSLLGITEAFF,TGTGCCAGCAGCTTACTCGGGATCACTGAAGCTTTCTTT